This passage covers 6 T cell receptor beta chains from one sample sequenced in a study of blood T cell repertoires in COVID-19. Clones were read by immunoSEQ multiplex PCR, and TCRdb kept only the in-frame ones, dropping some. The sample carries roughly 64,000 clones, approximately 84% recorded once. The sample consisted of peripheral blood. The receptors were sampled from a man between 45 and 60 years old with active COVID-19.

The CDR3 coding sequence is TGTGCCAGCAGTGTACCGGGACAGGGGTATGAGAATGGCTACACCTTC. It yields the protein CASSVPGQGYENGYTF. This sequence joins TRBV28 and TRBJ1-2, with TRBD1 matching over 10 bases. CDR1 and CDR2 (germline): MDHEN, SYDVKM. V gave up 5 bases and J gave up 6 bases; unmatched junction bases: 12. The CDR3 spans 16 residues.

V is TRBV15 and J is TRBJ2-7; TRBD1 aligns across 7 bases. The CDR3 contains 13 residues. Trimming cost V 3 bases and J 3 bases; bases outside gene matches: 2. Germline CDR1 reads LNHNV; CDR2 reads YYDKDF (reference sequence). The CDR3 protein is CATSRRQGYEQYF. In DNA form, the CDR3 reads TGTGCCACCAGCAGGAGACAGGGCTACGAGCAGTACTTC.

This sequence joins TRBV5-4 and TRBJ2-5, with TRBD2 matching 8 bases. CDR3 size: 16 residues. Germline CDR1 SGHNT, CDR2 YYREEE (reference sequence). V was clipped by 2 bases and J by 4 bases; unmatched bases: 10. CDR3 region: CASSLPHGGAAETQYF. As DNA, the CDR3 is TGTGCCAGCAGCTTACCCCACGGGGGGGCAGCAGAGACCCAGTACTTC.

CDR3 sequence: CASSQDAVRKQFF. The CDR3 region has the DNA TGTGCCAGCAGCCAAGATGCGGTACGTAAGCAGTTCTTC. The chain carries TRBV14 and TRBJ2-1; D not resolved. Trimming pared 0 bases from V and 11 bases from J, leaving 11 bases between. In germline, CDR1 is SGHDN, CDR2 FVKESK. The CDR3 is 13 amino acids. The full variable domain, with the rest looked up from reference TRBV14 and TRBJ2-1, is EAGVTQFPSHSVIEKGQTVTLRCDPISGHDNLYWYRRVMGKEIKFLLHFVKESKQDESGMPNNRFLAERTGGTYSTLKVQPAELEDSGVYFCASSQDAVRKQFFGPGTRLTVL.

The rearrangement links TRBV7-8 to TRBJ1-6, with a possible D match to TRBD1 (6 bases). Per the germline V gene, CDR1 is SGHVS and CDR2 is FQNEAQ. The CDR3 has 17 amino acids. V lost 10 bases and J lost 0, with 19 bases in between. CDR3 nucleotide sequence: TGTGCCACCTCAGGGGAAACCCGGGACTCCTATAATTCACCCCTCCACTTT. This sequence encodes CATSGETRDSYNSPLHF.

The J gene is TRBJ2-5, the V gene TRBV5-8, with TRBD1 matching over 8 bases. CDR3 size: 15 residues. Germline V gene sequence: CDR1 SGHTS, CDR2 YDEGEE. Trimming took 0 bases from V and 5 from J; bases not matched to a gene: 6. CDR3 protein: CASSLAGQGGETQYF. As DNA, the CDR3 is TGTGCCAGCAGCTTGGCCGGACAGGGCGGGGAGACCCAGTACTTC.